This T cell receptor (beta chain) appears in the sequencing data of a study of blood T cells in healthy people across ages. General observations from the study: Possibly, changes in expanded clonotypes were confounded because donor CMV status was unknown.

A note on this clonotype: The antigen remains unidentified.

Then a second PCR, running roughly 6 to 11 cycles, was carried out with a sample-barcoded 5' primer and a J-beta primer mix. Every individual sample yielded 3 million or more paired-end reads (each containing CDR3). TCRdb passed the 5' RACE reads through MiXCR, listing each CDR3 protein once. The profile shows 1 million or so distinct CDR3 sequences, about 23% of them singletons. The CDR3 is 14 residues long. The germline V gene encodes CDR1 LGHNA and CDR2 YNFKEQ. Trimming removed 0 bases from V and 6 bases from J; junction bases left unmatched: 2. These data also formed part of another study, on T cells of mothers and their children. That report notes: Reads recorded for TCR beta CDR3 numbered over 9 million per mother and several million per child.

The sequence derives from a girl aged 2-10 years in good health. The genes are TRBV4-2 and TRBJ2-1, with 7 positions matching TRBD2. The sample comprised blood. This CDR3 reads CASSQDTGGNEQFF. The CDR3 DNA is TGTGCCAGCAGCCAAGATACGGGGGGCAATGAGCAGTTCTTC.